This T cell receptor (beta chain) came from a study of T cell responses to AZD1222 COVID-19 vaccine. As for the study in general: The study pooled second doses at about 4 or about 12 weeks. Study observations and caveats: Donors, mostly white British, included more females; clonal diversity was possibly underestimated. Variant regions that are unmutated are reportedly the target of nearly half of spike-specific TCRs. CD4 TCRs associated with vaccination spanned spike, dominating at 160-218 and 743-854.

Comments on this clone: Its antigen is currently unknown.

Germline CDR1 and CDR2: LNHDA and SQIVND (reference sequence). This CDR3 region has 16 residues. Deletions cut 4 bases from V and 3 bases from J, with 19 bases between. Generated by immunoSEQ multiplex PCR, the TCRdb table keeps only in-frame clones and is missing some. The sample contains approximately 170,000 clones, more than 80% of which appear only once. This receptor was obtained from an adult in good health. The sample in question was peripheral blood, obtained on day 0 of AZD1222 vaccination. The chain links TRBV19 to TRBJ2-7, with D perhaps TRBD1 (5 bases). CDR3 amino acids: CASSRSVSGPGYEQYF. The DNA of the CDR3 is TGTGCCAGTAGTAGGAGTGTGTCAGGGCCAGGCTACGAGCAGTACTTC.